These T cell receptor beta chains were read from a single sample in a study of cytomegalovirus exposure and HLA in healthy donors. Some clones are missing from TCRdb's copy, which holds only in-frame ones; the method was immunoSEQ multiplex PCR. This sample has 150,000 to 200,000 clones, with around 83% found just once. Material for sequencing was PBMCs. These receptors were obtained from a man aged 45-65 years in good health and CMV-seropositive. The CDR3 runs from the conserved cysteine through the conserved F or W. A D gene is named only where the DNA matches it firmly. Size is stated for part of the rows, as once, few or many counts, or as a class when the clone is expanded.

V,size,J,D,CDR3,DNA
TRBV30,NA,TRBJ2-5,NA,CAWRSQETQYF,TGTGCCTGGAGGAGCCAAGAGACCCAGTACTTC
TRBV7-9,NA,TRBJ1-5,TRBD1,CASSQGQDQPQHF,TGTGCCAGCAGCCAGGGACAGGATCAGCCCCAGCATTTT
TRBV2,NA,TRBJ1-5,TRBD1,CASNLDRGDQPQHF,TGTGCCAGCAATCTCGACAGGGGTGATCAGCCCCAGCATTTT
TRBV28,NA,TRBJ2-1,TRBD2,CASSPTFSGRGSSYNEQFF,TGTGCCAGCAGTCCCACCTTTAGCGGGCGGGGGAGCTCCTACAATGAGCAGTTCTTC
TRBV7-3,few,TRBJ2-3,NA,CASSLLVSRGTDTQYF,TGTGCCAGCAGCTTACTTGTCTCGAGGGGCACAGATACGCAGTATTTT
TRBV7-2,NA,TRBJ2-7,NA,CASSLQGGEQYF,TGTGCCAGCAGCTTGCAGGGGGGAGAGCAGTACTTC
TRBV6-6,once,TRBJ2-3,NA,CASSYVTGNTDTQYF,TGTGCCAGCAGTTACGTTACGGGGAACACAGATACGCAGTATTTT
TRBV25-1,NA,TRBJ2-7,TRBD2,CASSESAGVNEQYF,TGTGCCAGCAGTGAATCCGCGGGAGTCAACGAGCAGTACTTC
TRBV18,NA,TRBJ2-1,NA,CASSPFQTGQQKHSYNEQFF,TGTGCCAGCTCACCCTTCCAAACCGGACAGCAAAAACACTCCTACAATGAGCAGTTCTTC
TRBV19,few,TRBJ1-1,NA,CASSFGQTQAFF,TGTGCCAGTAGTTTTGGACAGACCCAAGCTTTCTTT
TRBV7-2,few,TRBJ2-3,NA,CASSSTYDTQYF,TGTGCCAGCAGCTCAACTTACGATACGCAGTATTTT
TRBV2,NA,TRBJ1-2,TRBD1,CASSEDGPRGGYTF,TGTGCCAGCAGTGAAGACGGGCCCAGGGGGGGCTACACCTTC
TRBV4-1,NA,TRBJ2-6,TRBD1,CASSQPDRGAGANVLTF,TGCGCCAGCAGCCAACCCGACAGGGGAGCCGGGGCCAACGTCCTGACTTTC
TRBV29-1,NA,TRBJ2-2,TRBD1,CSVLTGQTNTGELFF,TGCAGCGTCCTGACGGGACAGACGAACACCGGGGAGCTGTTTTTT
TRBV15,NA,TRBJ1-5,TRBD1,CATSRAVDRGDQPQHF,TGTGCCACCAGCAGAGCGGTAGACAGGGGGGATCAGCCCCAGCATTTT